This TCR beta chain was captured by sequencing in a study of cytomegalovirus exposure and HLA in healthy donors. The PCR was carried out with 60 Vbeta primers and 13 Jbeta primers. TCRdb keeps only in-frame clones here, not all; method: immunoSEQ multiplex PCR. In the table there are some 150,000 clones, about 80% of which are singletons. CDR1 and CDR2 from the germline V gene are SGHDT and YYEEEE. The ends were cut back, 3 bases at V and 8 bases at J, with 17 bases in the middle. The CDR3 is made up of 15 amino acids. The source material was PBMCs. V and J are TRBV5-6 and TRBJ1-4; D not certain. The clonotype was recovered from a young man in good health and CMV-seropositive. The CDR3 here is CASSSDTEVGEKLFF. The CDR3 DNA sequence: TGTGCCAGCAGCTCCGACACGGAGGTTGGGGAAAAACTGTTTTTT.